This T cell receptor beta chain originates from a study of blood T cell repertoires in COVID-19 (dated by TCRdb to 2018 to 2021). General notes on the study: Samples covering the acute and convalescent phases of COVID-19 were provided by collaborators in the United States, Italy and Spain. The prospective study material was composed of cDNA or gDNA derived from T cells, B-cell-depleted T cells, or PBMCs. Deeply sampled blood TCRbeta repertoires from subjects exposed to, actively infected with, or recovered from COVID-19 were included in the dataset. The repertoires were released in a freely available public database intended as a resource for research on the immune response to SARS-CoV-2. Samples were obtained from the ongoing ImmuneRACE study (first 160 participants) and from about 1,300 subjects provided by 6 global collaborators. A de-identified subject ID, COVID-19 status, age in years and sex were almost always included in the sample metadata. HLA class I and class II types, where available, came from metadata supplied by the sample provider rather than from assay-based typing. The investigation overall reported the following: The amount of clinical and demographic metadata varied by source and participant and was provided uncurated.

TCRbeta CDR3 regions were amplified from genomic DNA using the immunoSEQ Assay, a bias-controlled multiplex PCR. The source study handled its data this way. Within the assay, amplification of reference gene primers was used to estimate how many nucleated cells each sample contained. To quantify the absolute abundance of each unique TCRbeta CDR3 rearrangement, sequence reads were collapsed and filtered. For each sample, productive Simpson clonality was calculated as the square root of Simpson's diversity index across productive rearrangements. The immuneACCESS repertoire file appears here via TCRdb, limited to in-frame rearrangements. These files lack a portion of the clones; in checked studies, under half of the deficit traces to unresolved V genes, and the cause of the others is not known. The V and J calls and clone size are taken from that table; D and trimming were inferred from the DNA. The sample table contains 37,000 or so clones; only one count was recorded for about three quarters of them. The ten largest account for 1.5% to 2% of the sample.

Whole blood was collected in K2EDTA tubes by collaborating institutions according to the institutions' own protocols. For TCRbeta analysis, collaborators shipped samples in one of three forms: frozen whole blood, isolated PBMCs, or DNA extracted from either of those sample types. V is pruned by 4 bases and J by 11 bases, leaving 9 bases of the junction without a gene match. Per the germline V gene, SGDLS is the CDR1 and YYNGEE is the CDR2. From cysteine to phenylalanine, the CDR3 is 14 amino acids long. Only CDR3 DNA remains: 42 bases, in frame from the first base. Remarks on this clone: Its target antigen remains unknown. The record has no base qualities; no much larger clone is one base away.

This chain joins TRBV9 to TRBJ1-2; 12 bases in the junction line up with TRBD1. The origin of this receptor is a man aged 55 to 69 with active COVID-19. Specimen: peripheral blood. The DNA sequence is as follows: TGTGCCAGCAGCCCAGCCGGGACAGGGGGCGGATACACCTTC. Translated, it reads CASSPAGTGGGYTF.